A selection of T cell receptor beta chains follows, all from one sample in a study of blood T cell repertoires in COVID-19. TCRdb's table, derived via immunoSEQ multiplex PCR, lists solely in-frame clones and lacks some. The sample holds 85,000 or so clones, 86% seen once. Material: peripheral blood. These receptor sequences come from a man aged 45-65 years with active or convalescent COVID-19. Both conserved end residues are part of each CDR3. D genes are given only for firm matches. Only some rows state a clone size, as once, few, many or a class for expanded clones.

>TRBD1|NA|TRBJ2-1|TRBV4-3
TGCGCCAGCAGCCAAGCGCAGGGGGCAATCTTCTTC
CASSQAQGAIFF
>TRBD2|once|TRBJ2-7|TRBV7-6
TGTGCCAGCAGCTTAGCCCCCCCCGCCCCAGCGGGATTGCCCTACGAGCAGTACTTC
CASSLAPPAPAGLPYEQYF
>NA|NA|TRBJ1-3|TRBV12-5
TGTGCTAGTGGTTTGGCCCGGGACTTCCGCTCTGGAAACACCATATATTTT
CASGLARDFRSGNTIYF
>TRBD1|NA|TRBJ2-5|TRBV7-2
TGTGCCAGCAGCCTCTCTTACAGGGGACAGACCCAGTACTTC
CASSLSYRGQTQYF
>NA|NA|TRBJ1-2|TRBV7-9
TGTGCCAGCAGCTTAGTGAATACCCTAGCTAACTATGGCTACACCTTC
CASSLVNTLANYGYTF
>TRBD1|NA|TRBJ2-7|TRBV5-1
TGCGCCAGCAGCTGGGGACAGGGGCCCTACGAGCAGTACTTC
CASSWGQGPYEQYF
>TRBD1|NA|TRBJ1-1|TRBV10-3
TGTGCCATCAGTGAGACAGGGGGCACTGAAGCTTTCTTT
CAISETGGTEAFF
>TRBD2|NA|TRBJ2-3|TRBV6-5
TGTGCCAGCAGTCGACTAGCGGGGGGCTTGGATACGCAGTATTTT
CASSRLAGGLDTQYF
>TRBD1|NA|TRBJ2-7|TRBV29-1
TGCAGCGGCCGGGACAGCCGTTACGAGCAGTACTTC
CSGRDSRYEQYF
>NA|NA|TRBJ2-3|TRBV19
TGTGCCAGTAGTGTGACTAGCACAGATACGCAGTATTTT
CASSVTSTDTQYF
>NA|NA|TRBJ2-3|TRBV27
TGTGCCAGCAGCAGCGTTTCAAGCGCCACCGGTACGCAGTATTTT
CASSSVSSATGTQYF
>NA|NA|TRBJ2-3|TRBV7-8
TGTGCCAGCACCCGGACGGGTACGCAGTATTTT
CASTRTGTQYF
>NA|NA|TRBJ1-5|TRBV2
TGTGCCAGCAATACTAGGCGGGCAAGAAATCAGCCCCAGCATTTT
CASNTRRARNQPQHF
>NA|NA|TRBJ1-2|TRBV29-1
TGCAGCGTTGGTCTCCGGTCTAACTATGGCTACACCTTC
CSVGLRSNYGYTF
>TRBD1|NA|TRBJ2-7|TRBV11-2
TGTGCCAGCAGGATGGACAGGCCTTACTACGAGCAGTACTTC
CASRMDRPYYEQYF
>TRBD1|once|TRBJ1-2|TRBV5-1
TGCGCCAGCAGCTTGGAGAGGACAGGGAGGGTCGGCTACACCTTC
CASSLERTGRVGYTF